This T cell receptor (beta chain) was sequenced in a study of cytomegalovirus exposure and HLA in healthy donors. On this clone: Its antigen is still unknown.

The CDR3 covers 13 residues. The germline CDR1 and CDR2 sequences are SQVTM and ANQGSEA. The V segment lost 4 bases and the J segment 7 bases; nucleotides outside the gene matches: 7. PCR employed 60 Vbeta and 13 Jbeta primers. Using immunoSEQ multiplex PCR, the repertoire was profiled, and TCRdb retains in-frame clones only, with some absent. This table has over 85,000 clones, around 73% appearing once. Overall study results and limits: There were around 160 TCR beta chains listed as cytomegalovirus-associated. Some highly shared sequence variants likely arose as a pipeline artifact. Several of the most significant clusters appeared, in a later analysis, to be linked to common viral pathogens.

Sequenced input: PBMCs. The V gene is TRBV29-1, the J gene TRBJ2-1; 7 bases are shared with TRBD2. The TCR was taken from a man between 40 and 49 years old in good health and CMV-seronegative. CDR3 sequence (DNA): TGCAGCGTTGGAGGCGGGAGCCATAATGAGCAGTTCTTC. This encodes CSVGGGSHNEQFF.